This T cell receptor beta chain was documented in a study of long-term antiretroviral therapy in people with HIV. They ran version v3.0 of the immunoSEQ assay at survey level. TCRdb keeps only in-frame clones here, not all; method: immunoSEQ multiplex PCR. The table includes around 16,000 clones, more than 75% detected once. Germline trimming cut 3 bases from V and 1 base from J; bases unmatched to any gene: 5. The CDR3 contains 16 residues. Per germline, CDR1 MRHNA and CDR2 SNTAGT. Here the sequenced sample was unsorted PBMCs, taken 0.7 years before starting antiretroviral therapy. The V gene is TRBV6-4, the J gene TRBJ2-3; 9 bases line up with TRBD2. The receptor's source is a man in his fifties or sixties with HIV. CDR3 nucleotides: TGTGCCAGCAGTGAAGGCGGCGGGGGGGGCACAGATACGCAGTATTTT. This codes for CASSEGGGGGTDTQYF.